This T cell receptor beta chain was identified during a study of metastatic and nonmetastatic thyroid tumors. This clone has at least ten counts. Authors' processing steps: Variation in CDR3 across clinicopathological groups served as the basis for constructing a distant-metastasis classifier in papillary thyroid cancer. MiXCR was used by TCRdb to re-call the PCR reads. The V and J calls, along with clone size, are taken from TCRdb and not from the paper's own processing. The sample lists 45,000 to 50,000 clones, about 22% occurring once. The V end was cut by 3 bases, the J end by 8 bases, with 17 bases between. CDR1 and CDR2 from the germline V gene are SGHRS and YFSETQ. The CDR3 consists of 14 residues. All patients were treatment-naive before thyroid surgery.

The chain has TRBV5-1 and TRBJ1-1; D not certain. The sample consisted of blood. The sequence came from a male donor with papillary thyroid cancer or a benign thyroid nodule (not recorded which). Some clones in this sample may be carry-over from other donors' samples. The CDR3 DNA reads as TGCGCCAGCAGCTCCCAACCGGACCAAACCGAAGCTTTCTTT. This sequence encodes CASSSQPDQTEAFF.